This TCR beta chain was obtained from a study of blood T cell repertoires in COVID-19. Study-level background: Researchers got acute and convalescent COVID-19 samples from the United States, Italy and Spain.

The data were produced by immunoSEQ multiplex PCR, yet TCRdb's version contains in-frame clones alone and is incomplete. The top ten clones hold 15% to 20% of a sample with roughly 50,000 clones, approximately 80% of them seen once. CDR3 length equals 15 residues. Trimming removed 0 bases from V and 6 bases from J, with 15 bases in between. Germline CDR1 reads MGHRA; CDR2 reads YSYEKL. Input material: peripheral blood. This TCR derives from a human donor with active or convalescent COVID-19. The donor label of this sample is uncertain. J is TRBJ2-7 and V is TRBV4-1; TRBD1 might be the D (5 bases). For the CDR3, the DNA is TGCGCCAGCAGCCAAGATCCCTCCAGGGTCCCCGAGCAGTACTTC. Translation gives CASSQDPSRVPEQYF.